This record concerns one T cell receptor beta chain sequence. The data were obtained in a study of blood T cell repertoires in COVID-19. Study-level information: There were acute and convalescent COVID-19 samples, and they came from the United States, Italy and Spain. Sources were T cells, B-cell-depleted T cells, or PBMCs; the material itself was cDNA or gDNA.

Trimming pared 2 bases from V and 0 bases from J, leaving 10 bases between. This CDR3 has 16 residues. Germline CDR1 SGHDN, CDR2 FVKESK. Method: immunoSEQ multiplex PCR; TCRdb's copy keeps in-frame clones and lacks some. The data show a few hundred thousand clones, more than 70% seen once. The V gene is TRBV14, the J gene TRBJ2-2; no clear D. This TCR was sampled from a woman aged 60-70 years with COVID-19, enrolled during active disease. The sequenced sample consisted of peripheral blood. CDR3 in DNA: TGTGCCAGCAGCCAACAGCGAACTGCGAACACCGGGGAGCTGTTTTTT. Protein product: CASSQQRTANTGELFF. Based on the CDR3 plus reference TRBV14 and TRBJ2-2, the full variable domain is EAGVTQFPSHSVIEKGQTVTLRCDPISGHDNLYWYRRVMGKEIKFLLHFVKESKQDESGMPNNRFLAERTGGTYSTLKVQPAELEDSGVYFCASSQQRTANTGELFFGEGSRLTVL.